This TCR beta chain was sequenced during a study of shared T cell receptors in the human thymus. The V gene's germline CDR1 is MDHEN and CDR2 SYDVKM. With 3 bases clipped from V and 8 bases from J, the junction kept 5 bases outside the gene matches. The CDR3 contains 13 residues. This table comes from immunoSEQ multiplex PCR, and its TCRdb copy is limited to in-frame clones, with some not included. The data contain some 640,000 clones, approximately 89% of them singletons. This sample was shared with a second study, whose subject was human thymus T cells. That publication notes: The sample donors, healthy Finnish infants, were having corrective surgery for congenital heart defects. Thymus tissue was removed during corrective cardiac surgery. It looked as if thymic and blood repertoires used V and J genes in a biased way. Related work found strong thymic repertoire overlap between unrelated individuals.

This TCR came from a boy in the first two years of life with a congenital heart defect. Sample: thymocytes. The chain joins TRBV28 to TRBJ1-2, with 8 bases lining up with TRBD1. The CDR3 protein is CASSLGQAMGYTF. DNA of the CDR3: TGTGCCAGCAGTTTGGGACAGGCGATGGGCTACACCTTC.